The present entry profiles one T cell receptor (beta chain) with its context. It has no known antigen specificity. The record has no base qualities; no much larger clone is one base away. Using the deep immunoSEQ assay, multiplex PCR amplified TCR CDR3 regions from genomic DNA. Extracted genomic DNA from each cell subset was spread evenly across all wells of several immunoSEQ 96-well plates, with each plate serving as a replicate. Each replicate PCR for sorted subsets received roughly 0.2 ug genomic DNA, equal to about 30,000 T cell genomes. The purified libraries were quantified using a Qubit 3.0 fluorometer, sized with a Bioanalyzer 2100, and then quantified again using the KAPA Library Quantification kit. Every immunoSEQ 96-well plate was sequenced on a separate single-read 150-cycle Illumina NextSeq 550 flow cell. The original pipeline was this. The immunoSEQ output contained only junctional sequences without quality scores, so filtering could not match that applied to full-length reads. To assign V/J genes and CDR3, sequences were annotated using PyIR, a Python wrapper for IgBLAST v1.9, with IMGT germline references. Reads with weak V/J assignments (E-value above 1e-6), missing CDR3, stop codons, out-of-frame junctions, or ambiguous translated residues were removed. V3J clonotypes were defined as sequences sharing an identical inferred V gene, J gene, and CDR3 amino acid sequence. Percentage overlap between repertoires was computed as shared unique clonotypes divided by the size of the smaller repertoire. Three approaches were used to assess repertoire richness: RTK rarefaction, the Chao1 estimator, and Recon v2.1 estimates of unobserved clonotypes. OLGA was used to compute generation probabilities for all TCRbeta clonotypes that the gDNA method yielded from four donors. Entries here come from immuneACCESS through TCRdb and include only in-frame sequences with V and J called. Some clones fail to appear in such tables; in the studies checked, an unresolved V gene covers under half of the shortfall, and the cause of the remainder is unknown. The DNA gave D and trimming, while V, J and clone size come from that table. The sample records 1.6 million or so clones, approximately 98.5% of which are singletons. The top ten hold under 0.45% of the sample.

This sample was included in a study of shared clonotypes between healthy human individuals (dated by TCRdb to 2018 to 2020). With regard to the full study: Three men and a couple of women, aged 18 to 49 years, made up the cohort. For each donor, three plates each were used for CD4 naive and CD4 memory, two plates were used for CD8 naive, and one plate was used for CD8 memory. The study deeply sequenced blood TCR repertoires of several healthy adults to estimate repertoire size and the extent of clonotype sharing between individuals. Different laboratories and diverse techniques were used to prepare libraries and sequence TCR repertoires, to increase sequencing depth and limit assay-specific biases. Between about 0.94 and 8.9 billion PBMCs per donor were obtained by leukapheresis.

Donors were healthy HIV-negative adults with no recently reported acute infections or vaccinations. Every donor was a Caucasian adult residing in Nashville, Tennessee, USA. CD4+ T cells were enriched by magnetic negative selection; naive cells were then positively selected on CD45RA, and the negative fraction formed the memory subset. After blood collection by leukapheresis, PBMCs were isolated using Ficoll-Histopaque density gradient centrifugation and then cryopreserved in the vapor phase of liquid nitrogen. Analytical flow cytometry was used to check the purity and quantity of each magnetically sorted T cell population. From each sorted fraction, genomic DNA was isolated and quantified by UV absorbance on a Nanodrop 2000c. Findings and caveats that apply to the study as a whole: Sharing across several donors was observed for around 5% of naive CD4, over 3% of naive CD8, 2% to 2.5% of memory CD4, and around 0.42% of memory CD8 clonotypes. Incomplete sequencing was indicated by rarefaction of sorted-subset datasets, despite the large sequencing depth. Sampling was limited to blood, and TCR repertoires in tissue likely differ from TCR repertoires in blood. Estimated clonotype richness was generally larger for naive than for memory subsets. Based on pairwise subsampling, the degree of clonotype sharing among donors was expected to be affected by sequencing depth. Compared with non-shared clonotypes, clonotypes shared by all four sorted-subset donors had higher generation probabilities. Because the study included only a small number of donors, the genetic and exposure-history diversity represented was limited.

The CDR3 runs 16 residues from the cysteine to the phenylalanine. CDR3 DNA is the only sequence kept; it has 48 bases, read in frame from the first base. Taken from the germline V gene (reference sequence), the CDR1 and CDR2 loops are SGHNT and YYREEE. V was cut back by 2 bases and J by 2 bases, leaving a gap of 16 bases between them. The sample taken for sequencing was naive CD4+ T cells sorted from blood. The cell subset or site label here, explained by the study, means: CD45RA+ positively selected. The chain was built from TRBV5-4 and TRBJ1-2; the D region possibly corresponds to TRBD1 (5 bases align). The sequence was collected from a man aged 25-45 years in good health. The CDR3 region reads CASSLRPGTGNYGYTF. The nucleotide sequence is given as TGTGCCAGCAGCTTACGTCCCGGGACGGGGAACTATGGCTACACCTTC.